The present entry profiles one TCR beta chain with its context. Its target is unknown. The sample is drawn from a study of shared clonotypes between healthy human individuals. Study-wide context: Researchers assigned three CD4 naive, three CD4 memory, two CD8 naive and one CD8 memory plate to each donor.

When replicate PCRs were run on sorted subsets, they used 200 to 250 ng DNA, some 30,000 T cell genomes. Only in-frame clones appear in the TCRdb table, and some are missing; sequencing was by immunoSEQ multiplex PCR. The table lists 2 million to 2.5 million clones, roughly 93% of them singletons. Regarding the study as a whole: Naive subsets generally exceeded memory subsets in estimated richness.

The CDR3 covers 17 residues. The V gene's germline CDR1 is MNHNS and CDR2 SASEGT. Trimming removed 2 bases from V and 1 base from J, with 15 bases in between. This sequence originates from a man aged 18-30 years in good health. Some clones in this sample may be carry-over from other donors' samples. This chain links TRBV6-1 with TRBJ1-5; a possible D gene is TRBD1 (5 bases). What was sequenced was naive CD4+ T cells from PBMCs. Indicated subset: CD45RA+ positively selected. In DNA form, the CDR3 reads TGTGCCAGCAGTGAACGTGTTCGGCAGGGCAGCAATCAGCCCCAGCATTTT. Encoded protein: CASSERVRQGSNQPQHF.